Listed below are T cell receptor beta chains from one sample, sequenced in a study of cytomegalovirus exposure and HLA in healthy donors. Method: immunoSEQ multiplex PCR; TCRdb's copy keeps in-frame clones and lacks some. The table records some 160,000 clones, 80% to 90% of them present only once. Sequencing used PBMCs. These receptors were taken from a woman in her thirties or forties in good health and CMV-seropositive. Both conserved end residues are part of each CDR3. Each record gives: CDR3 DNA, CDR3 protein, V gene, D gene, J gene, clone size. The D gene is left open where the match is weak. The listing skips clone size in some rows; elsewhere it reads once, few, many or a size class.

CDR3nt: TGTGCCAGCAGTCCCGGGACAGGGGGCAAAGAAAAACTGTTTTTT
CDR3aa: CASSPGTGGKEKLFF
v_gene: TRBV27
d_gene: TRBD1
j_gene: TRBJ1-4
abundance: -

CDR3nt: TGTGCCAGCAGCCATCTAGCGGACAATGAGCAGTTCTTC
CDR3aa: CASSHLADNEQFF
v_gene: TRBV7-3
d_gene: TRBD2
j_gene: TRBJ2-1
abundance: -

CDR3nt: TGTGCCAGCAGTGAGGGACAGTTCAGCAATCAGCCCCAGCATTTT
CDR3aa: CASSEGQFSNQPQHF
v_gene: TRBV27
d_gene: TRBD1
j_gene: TRBJ1-5
abundance: -

CDR3nt: TGTGCCAGCTCCCAATCAACACGGGCTGGAAACACCATATATTTT
CDR3aa: CASSQSTRAGNTIYF
v_gene: TRBV18
d_gene: -
j_gene: TRBJ1-3
abundance: -

CDR3nt: TGTGCCAGCAGCCTCACCGGTTGGGAGCAGTTCTTC
CDR3aa: CASSLTGWEQFF
v_gene: TRBV11-2
d_gene: -
j_gene: TRBJ2-1
abundance: -

CDR3nt: TGTGCCAGCAGTTTATCCGGACAGAACTATGGCTACACCTTC
CDR3aa: CASSLSGQNYGYTF
v_gene: TRBV27
d_gene: -
j_gene: TRBJ1-2
abundance: -

CDR3nt: TGTGCCAGTAGTATAGAAGCCTTCAATCTGTACAATGAGCAGTTCTTC
CDR3aa: CASSIEAFNLYNEQFF
v_gene: TRBV19
d_gene: -
j_gene: TRBJ2-1
abundance: -

CDR3nt: TGTGCCAGCAGCGCCGCGGGACTTAACACTGAAGCTTTCTTT
CDR3aa: CASSAAGLNTEAFF
v_gene: TRBV2
d_gene: -
j_gene: TRBJ1-1
abundance: -

CDR3nt: TGTGCCAGCGAGCGGGGGCTAGCGTCTACAGATACGCAGTATTTT
CDR3aa: CASERGLASTDTQYF
v_gene: TRBV9
d_gene: TRBD2
j_gene: TRBJ2-3
abundance: -

CDR3nt: TGTGCCAGTAGTATCCGTCTCTCGGCCGACAGGTCCCCACGTTACCTCTATGGCTACACCTTC
CDR3aa: CASSIRLSADRSPRYLYGYTF
v_gene: TRBV19
d_gene: -
j_gene: TRBJ1-2
abundance: -

CDR3nt: TGTGCCAGCAGCTTGCGTGGCCTAGCCCAAGAGACCCAGTACTTC
CDR3aa: CASSLRGLAQETQYF
v_gene: TRBV5-4
d_gene: -
j_gene: TRBJ2-5
abundance: -

CDR3nt: TGCGCCAGCAGCCAAGGGGCACAGGGGAGAGGGGCCAACGTCCTGACTTTC
CDR3aa: CASSQGAQGRGANVLTF
v_gene: TRBV4-3
d_gene: TRBD1
j_gene: TRBJ2-6
abundance: -

CDR3nt: TGCGCCAGCAGCCGGACAGGGACCTCGAACACTGAAGCTTTCTTT
CDR3aa: CASSRTGTSNTEAFF
v_gene: TRBV4-3
d_gene: TRBD1
j_gene: TRBJ1-1
abundance: few

CDR3nt: TGTGCCAGCAGCGCGGACAGGGGAGGTTCACCCCTCCACTTT
CDR3aa: CASSADRGGSPLHF
v_gene: TRBV9
d_gene: TRBD1
j_gene: TRBJ1-6
abundance: -

CDR3nt: TGTGCCAGCAGCTTAACACAGAACACCGGGGAGCTGTTTTTT
CDR3aa: CASSLTQNTGELFF
v_gene: TRBV5-6
d_gene: -
j_gene: TRBJ2-2
abundance: -

CDR3nt: TGTGCCATCAGTGACTTTAAGGGGGAGGGCTCTCAGCCCCAGCATTTT
CDR3aa: CAISDFKGEGSQPQHF
v_gene: TRBV10-3
d_gene: -
j_gene: TRBJ1-5
abundance: -

CDR3nt: TGTGCCAGCATTCTAGGACTAGCGGGGCAGTACTTC
CDR3aa: CASILGLAGQYF
v_gene: TRBV6-5
d_gene: TRBD2
j_gene: TRBJ2-7
abundance: -

CDR3nt: TGCGCCAGCAGCCAAGGGACAGGGGACCTCCCTGAAAAACTGTTTTTT
CDR3aa: CASSQGTGDLPEKLFF
v_gene: TRBV4-3
d_gene: TRBD1
j_gene: TRBJ1-4
abundance: few

CDR3nt: TGTGCCGTGGGCAGGACCTACAATGAGCAGTTCTTC
CDR3aa: CAVGRTYNEQFF
v_gene: TRBV6-6
d_gene: -
j_gene: TRBJ2-1
abundance: -

CDR3nt: TGTGCCAGCACCAACTTGGGGGGGGACACTGAAGCTTTCTTT
CDR3aa: CASTNLGGDTEAFF
v_gene: TRBV2
d_gene: -
j_gene: TRBJ1-1
abundance: -

CDR3nt: TGTGCCAGCAGCTACGGACAGGGAGGGTCCTACGAGCAGTACTTC
CDR3aa: CASSYGQGGSYEQYF
v_gene: TRBV7-6
d_gene: -
j_gene: TRBJ2-7
abundance: -

CDR3nt: TGTGCCAGCAGCCCCCGACGACCGGGTGAGCAGTTCTTC
CDR3aa: CASSPRRPGEQFF
v_gene: TRBV21-1
d_gene: -
j_gene: TRBJ2-1
abundance: -

CDR3nt: TGTGCCAGCAGCCTGACAGGGCGCGACACTGAAGCTTTCTTT
CDR3aa: CASSLTGRDTEAFF
v_gene: TRBV6-6
d_gene: TRBD1
j_gene: TRBJ1-1
abundance: few

CDR3nt: TGTGCCAGCAGCCCAGGGGGGAATCAGCCCCAGCATTTT
CDR3aa: CASSPGGNQPQHF
v_gene: TRBV5-6
d_gene: TRBD1
j_gene: TRBJ1-5
abundance: -

CDR3nt: TGCAGCGTAGCACCGGGACTAGCGGGAGCCGGGGAGCTGTTTTTT
CDR3aa: CSVAPGLAGAGELFF
v_gene: TRBV29-1
d_gene: TRBD2
j_gene: TRBJ2-2
abundance: -

CDR3nt: TGTGCCAGCAGCCCGGGGAGGTACACCGGGGAGCTGTTTTTT
CDR3aa: CASSPGRYTGELFF
v_gene: TRBV28
d_gene: -
j_gene: TRBJ2-2
abundance: -

CDR3nt: TGTGCCAGCAGCTTAGGGATAGCGGGAGGGCCTATAAATGAGCAGTTCTTC
CDR3aa: CASSLGIAGGPINEQFF
v_gene: TRBV13
d_gene: TRBD2
j_gene: TRBJ2-1
abundance: few

CDR3nt: TGTGCCAGCTCCCGACGGCAGGGCGATGGCTACACCTTC
CDR3aa: CASSRRQGDGYTF
v_gene: TRBV18
d_gene: -
j_gene: TRBJ1-2
abundance: -

CDR3nt: TGTGCCAGCTCACCACCCCCCGGCGGCGCGAACACCGGGGAGCTGTTTTTT
CDR3aa: CASSPPPGGANTGELFF
v_gene: TRBV18
d_gene: -
j_gene: TRBJ2-2
abundance: -

CDR3nt: TGCGCCAGCAGCGGCCGACAGGGGGCGGGAACTGAAGCTTTCTTT
CDR3aa: CASSGRQGAGTEAFF
v_gene: TRBV4-1
d_gene: TRBD1
j_gene: TRBJ1-1
abundance: -

CDR3nt: TGTGCCAGCAGTGAAGAGTGGGACGGGAGTTCCACCGGGGAGCTGTTTTTT
CDR3aa: CASSEEWDGSSTGELFF
v_gene: TRBV6-4
d_gene: -
j_gene: TRBJ2-2
abundance: -

CDR3nt: TGCGCCAGCAGCCAAGACCGGGACAGGGTCAATGAGCAGTTCTTC
CDR3aa: CASSQDRDRVNEQFF
v_gene: TRBV4-1
d_gene: TRBD1
j_gene: TRBJ2-1
abundance: -

CDR3nt: TGTGCCTGGAGTGGAGGGATTAGCTCCTACAATGAGCAGTTCTTC
CDR3aa: CAWSGGISSYNEQFF
v_gene: TRBV30
d_gene: -
j_gene: TRBJ2-1
abundance: -

CDR3nt: TGTGCCAGCAGCTTAGCGTCTAGCGGGGGTTACGAGCAGTACTTC
CDR3aa: CASSLASSGGYEQYF
v_gene: TRBV7-2
d_gene: TRBD2
j_gene: TRBJ2-7
abundance: -

CDR3nt: TGTGCCAGCAGCTCCTACAGGGGACTGAACACTGAAGCTTTCTTT
CDR3aa: CASSSYRGLNTEAFF
v_gene: TRBV11-2
d_gene: TRBD1
j_gene: TRBJ1-1
abundance: -

CDR3nt: TGTGCCAGCAGTTCGTTTGGGGGGTCCTACGAGCAGTACTTC
CDR3aa: CASSSFGGSYEQYF
v_gene: TRBV28
d_gene: -
j_gene: TRBJ2-7
abundance: -

CDR3nt: TGTGCCAGCTCACCGAACCAGGACGGACAGAACTATGGCTACACCTTC
CDR3aa: CASSPNQDGQNYGYTF
v_gene: TRBV18
d_gene: -
j_gene: TRBJ1-2
abundance: -

CDR3nt: TGTGCCAGCAGCCCCCTTTCACCCGGTAGCGAGCAGTACTTC
CDR3aa: CASSPLSPGSEQYF
v_gene: TRBV5-6
d_gene: -
j_gene: TRBJ2-7
abundance: -

CDR3nt: TGTGCCAGCAGCTTAGGGTACCAGGGATACGAGCAGTACTTC
CDR3aa: CASSLGYQGYEQYF
v_gene: TRBV7-2
d_gene: -
j_gene: TRBJ2-7
abundance: -

CDR3nt: TGTGCCAGCAGCGCCTCAGCGGGGGGGATTACCGGGGAGCTGTTTTTT
CDR3aa: CASSASAGGITGELFF
v_gene: TRBV5-4
d_gene: TRBD2
j_gene: TRBJ2-2
abundance: -

CDR3nt: TGTGCCAGCAGTCCTCTCTCGGGACTAGCGGGGGCCCCTGGCACAGATACGCAGTATTTT
CDR3aa: CASSPLSGLAGAPGTDTQYF
v_gene: TRBV27
d_gene: TRBD2
j_gene: TRBJ2-3
abundance: -

CDR3nt: TGTGCCAGCAGTTACTTGAGGACAGCCACCGGGGAGCTGTTTTTT
CDR3aa: CASSYLRTATGELFF
v_gene: TRBV6-6
d_gene: -
j_gene: TRBJ2-2
abundance: few

CDR3nt: TGTGCCAGTAGTCCCGAGACAGATACGCAGTATTTT
CDR3aa: CASSPETDTQYF
v_gene: TRBV19
d_gene: -
j_gene: TRBJ2-3
abundance: -

CDR3nt: TGTGCCAGCAGCACAAAATCAGGGTGGGGAAATTCACCCCTCCACTTT
CDR3aa: CASSTKSGWGNSPLHF
v_gene: TRBV7-2
d_gene: -
j_gene: TRBJ1-6
abundance: -

CDR3nt: TGTGCCAGCAACCCGGGACTGATAAGTGTAGATACGCAGTATTTT
CDR3aa: CASNPGLISVDTQYF
v_gene: TRBV6-5
d_gene: -
j_gene: TRBJ2-3
abundance: -